Sequencing of this TCR beta chain was carried out in a study of OX40 agonist ivuxolimab in advanced cancers. Study at large: Antecedent anti-PD-1, anti-PD-L1 or anti-CTLA-4 therapy was permissible, with about 40% having received some. General observations from the study: Some of the lowest clonal expansion was seen in partial responders at 0.1-3.0 mg/kg.

Sequenced by immunoSEQ multiplex PCR; TCRdb stores in-frame clones only, minus some. The data contain over 65,000 clones, roughly 90% of them seen just once; the ten biggest clones take up nearly 0.55%. This clone has only a few counts. Its antigen is undetermined. This CDR3 has 11 amino acids. Trimming took 4 bases from V and 5 from J, leaving 5 bases between them. CDR1 is SNHLY and CDR2 is FYNNEI in the germline V gene. The sequencing used CD4+ or CD8+ T cells sorted from blood, collected in a trial of the OX40 agonist ivuxolimab. The rearrangement uses TRBV2 and TRBJ1-2, with unresolved D. The receptor was derived from an adult with an advanced solid tumor such as melanoma, head and neck, liver or kidney cancer. The CDR3 bases are TGTGCCAGCAGTGTGAGATATGGCTACACCTTC. Amino acids: CASSVRYGYTF.